The 11 T cell receptor beta chains given below trace back to one sample, sequenced in a study of technical replicates of blood from several donors. Sequencing used immunoSEQ multiplex PCR; TCRdb keeps in-frame clones, though not all of them. Of about 70,000 clones listed, approximately 97% are singletons. The specimen was T cells isolated from PBMCs. The receptor set was obtained from a human donor in good health.

CDR3 DNA sequence: TGTGCCAGCAGCTTGGGCACAACCCCCTACTATGGCTACACCTTC. It encodes CASSLGTTPYYGYTF. The V and J genes are TRBV13 and TRBJ1-2; D remains unclear. The germline V and J ends were trimmed by 3 bases and 3 bases, with 14 bases remaining between them. From germline, CDR1 is PRHDT and CDR2 FYEKMQ (reference sequence). The CDR3 totals 15 residues. Combining the CDR3 with reference TRBV13 and TRBJ1-2 gives the whole variable domain AAGVIQSPRHLIKEKRETATLKCYPIPRHDTVYWYQQGPGQDPQFLISFYEKMQSDKGSIPDRFSAQQFSDYHSELNMSSLELGDSALYFCASSLGTTPYYGYTFGSGTRLTVV.

The chain joins TRBV5-1 to TRBJ2-7; tentatively, D is TRBD2 (6 bases). Germline V gene sequence: CDR1 SGHRS, CDR2 YFSETQ. The V end was cut by 4 bases, the J end by 2 bases, with 13 bases between. CDR3 size: 14 residues. The CDR3 coding sequence is TGCGCCAGCAGCCCAAGACTAGGGACCTACGAGCAGTACTTC. It is translated as CASSPRLGTYEQYF.

The V gene is TRBV2, the J gene TRBJ2-7; 8 nucleotides agree with TRBD1. The CDR3 totals 14 residues. CDR1 and CDR2 from the germline V gene are SNHLY and FYNNEI. V lost 8 bases and J lost 3; bases outside the gene matches: 9. The CDR3 protein is CASGSDRELYEQYF. DNA of the CDR3: TGTGCCAGCGGCTCGGACAGGGAGCTCTACGAGCAGTACTTC.

The rearrangement uses TRBV7-9 and TRBJ1-4; TRBD1 matches 7 bases. V was clipped by 3 bases and J by 9 bases; unmatched bases: 10. The germline V gene encodes CDR1 SEHNR and CDR2 FQNEAQ (reference sequence). This CDR3 contains 15 residues. This CDR3 is CASSFPGQPAKKLFF. For the CDR3, the DNA is TGTGCCAGCAGCTTCCCGGGACAGCCGGCTAAAAAACTGTTTTTT.

The chain has TRBV23-1 and TRBJ1-3; 9 nucleotides match TRBD1. TRBV23-1 is recorded as an ORF, its role being uncertain. The ends lost 1 base at V and 5 bases at J; junction bases unmatched: 15. The CDR3 has 19 residues. In DNA form, the CDR3 reads TGCGCCAGCAGTCAATTTATACGTCGGGACAGGGTCCCTAGAAACACCATATATTTT. Translated: CASSQFIRRDRVPRNTIYF.

This chain uses TRBV19 with TRBJ2-5, with 8 bases lining up with TRBD1. CDR3 length equals 14 residues. Per germline, CDR1 LNHDA and CDR2 SQIVND (reference sequence). V dropped 6 bases and J dropped 5; count of bases not matched to a gene: 8. DNA of the CDR3: TGTGCCAGTAGACCACCAGGGGGCCAGGAGACCCAGTACTTC. Protein product: CASRPPGGQETQYF.

The gene calls are TRBV12-1 and TRBJ2-1; the table's D call, TRBD2, was not checked against the DNA. TRBV12-1 is assigned pseudogene status. The CDR3 covers 15 residues. CDR3 coding DNA: TGTGCCAGCAGCACAACTAGCGGGGGGGCCCATGAGCAGTTCTTC. Protein product: CASSTTSGGAHEQFF.

This clone was detected only a few times. This rearrangement joins TRBV6-5 to TRBJ1-1, with D perhaps matching TRBD1 (5 bases). The CDR3 consists of 15 residues. The V gene lost 0 bases and the J gene lost 0 bases, with 8 bases spanning the gap. Germline loops: CDR1 MNHEY, CDR2 SVGAGI. The CDR3 is CASSYSRQLNTEAFF. CDR3 DNA sequence: TGTGCCAGCAGTTACTCCCGACAGTTGAACACTGAAGCTTTCTTT.

In this sample, this clone turned up once. The chain carries TRBV29-1 and TRBJ2-7, with 7 bases fitting TRBD1. The CDR3 sequence is 14 residues long. V lost 4 bases, J lost 5 bases, and 11 bases stayed unmatched. Germline CDR1 SQVTM, CDR2 ANQGSEA. This CDR3 reads CSVVKRGQSDEQYF. The CDR3 coding sequence is TGCAGCGTTGTAAAAAGGGGACAGAGCGACGAGCAGTACTTC.

This clone appeared a single time. The rearrangement joins TRBV29-1 to TRBJ1-2; TRBD1 might be the D (6 bases). The CDR3 loop spans 13 amino acids. Germline V gene lookup returns CDR1 SQVTM and CDR2 ANQGSEA. Trimming removed 7 bases from V and 4 bases from J, with 16 bases in between. This CDR3 is CSAWLRGSYGYTF. Here the CDR3 DNA reads TGCAGCGCATGGCTAAGGGGGTCCTATGGCTACACCTTC.

CDR3: CATSSTSGVQFF. The CDR3 nucleotides read TGTGCCACCAGCAGCACTAGCGGGGTACAGTTCTTC. This sequence joins TRBV15 and TRBJ2-1, with 10 nucleotides matching TRBD2. The CDR3 has 12 residues. Unmatched junction bases numbered 3, after V lost 3 bases and J lost 13 bases. Germline CDR1 is LNHNV and CDR2 is YYDKDF (reference sequence).